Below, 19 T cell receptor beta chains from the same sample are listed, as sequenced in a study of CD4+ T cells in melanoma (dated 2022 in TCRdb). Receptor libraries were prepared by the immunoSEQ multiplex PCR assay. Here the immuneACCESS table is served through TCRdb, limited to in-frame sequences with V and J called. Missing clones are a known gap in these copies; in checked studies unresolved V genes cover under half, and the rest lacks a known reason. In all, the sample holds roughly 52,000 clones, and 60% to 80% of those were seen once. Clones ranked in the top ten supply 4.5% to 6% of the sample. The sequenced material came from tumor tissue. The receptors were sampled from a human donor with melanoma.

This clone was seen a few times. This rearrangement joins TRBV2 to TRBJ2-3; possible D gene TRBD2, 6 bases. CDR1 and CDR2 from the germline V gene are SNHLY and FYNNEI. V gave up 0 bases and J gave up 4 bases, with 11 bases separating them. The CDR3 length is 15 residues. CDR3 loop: CASSEAMAGPDTQYF. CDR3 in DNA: TGTGCCAGCAGTGAAGCGATGGCGGGGCCAGATACGCAGTATTTT.

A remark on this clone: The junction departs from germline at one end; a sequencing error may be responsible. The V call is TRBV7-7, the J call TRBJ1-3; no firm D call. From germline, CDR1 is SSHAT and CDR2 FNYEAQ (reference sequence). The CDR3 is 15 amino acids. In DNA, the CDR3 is TGTGCTAGCAGCTTAGATGATACTTCTGGAAACACCATATATTTT. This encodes CASSLDDTSGNTIYF.

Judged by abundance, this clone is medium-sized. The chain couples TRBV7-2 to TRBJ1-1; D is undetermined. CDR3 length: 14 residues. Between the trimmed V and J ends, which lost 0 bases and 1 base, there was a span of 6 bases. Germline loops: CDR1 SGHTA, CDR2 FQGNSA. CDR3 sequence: CASSLALGNTEAFF. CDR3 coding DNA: TGTGCCAGCAGCTTAGCGCTGGGGAACACTGAAGCTTTCTTT.

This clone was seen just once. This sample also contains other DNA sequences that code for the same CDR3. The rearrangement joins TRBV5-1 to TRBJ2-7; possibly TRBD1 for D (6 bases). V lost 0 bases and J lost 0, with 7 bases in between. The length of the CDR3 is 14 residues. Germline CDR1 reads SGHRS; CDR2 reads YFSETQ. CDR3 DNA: TGCGCCAGCAGCTTGGGGACAGCCTCCTACGAGCAGTACTTC. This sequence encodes CASSLGTASYEQYF.

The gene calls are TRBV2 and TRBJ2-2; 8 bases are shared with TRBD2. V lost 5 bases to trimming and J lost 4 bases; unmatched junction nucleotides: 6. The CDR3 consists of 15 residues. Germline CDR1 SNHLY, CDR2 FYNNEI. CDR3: CASSKTSGSTGELFF. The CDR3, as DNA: TGTGCCAGCAGTAAAACTAGCGGATCCACCGGGGAGCTGTTTTTT.

CDR3 nucleotides: TGTGCCAGCAGTGAAGCGCGTGGTTCCGGGTTCTACTATGGCTACACCTTC. Protein: CASSEARGSGFYYGYTF. The chain combines TRBV6-1 with TRBJ1-2; D ambiguous. CDR3 length: 17 amino acids. Germline V gene data show CDR1 as MNHNS and CDR2 as SASEGT. Trimming removed 0 bases at V and 3 bases at J, with 17 bases between.

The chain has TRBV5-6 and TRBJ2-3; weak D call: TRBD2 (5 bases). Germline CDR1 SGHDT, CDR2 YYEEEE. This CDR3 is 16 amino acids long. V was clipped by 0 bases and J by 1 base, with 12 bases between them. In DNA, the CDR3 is TGTGCCAGCAGCTTGGTCGGGGATTGGGGCACAGATACGCAGTATTTT. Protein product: CASSLVGDWGTDTQYF. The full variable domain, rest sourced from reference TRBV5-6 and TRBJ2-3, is DAGVTQSPTHLIKTRGQQVTLRCSPKSGHDTVSWYQQALGQGPQFIFQYYEEEERQRGNFPDRFSGHQFPNYSSELNVNALLLGDSALYLCASSLVGDWGTDTQYFGPGTRLTVL.

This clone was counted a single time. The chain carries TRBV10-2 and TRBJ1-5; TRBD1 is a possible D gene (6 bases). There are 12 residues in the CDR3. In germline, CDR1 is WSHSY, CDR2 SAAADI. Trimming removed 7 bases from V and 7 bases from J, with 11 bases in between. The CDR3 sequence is CASTEGQQPQHF. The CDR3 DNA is TGCGCCAGCACCGAAGGACAGCAGCCCCAGCATTTT.

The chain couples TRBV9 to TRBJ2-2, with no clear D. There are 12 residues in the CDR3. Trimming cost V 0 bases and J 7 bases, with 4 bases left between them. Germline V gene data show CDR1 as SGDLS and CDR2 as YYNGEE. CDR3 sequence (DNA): TGTGCCAGCAGCGTAGCTGGCGGGGAGCTGTTTTTT. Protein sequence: CASSVAGGELFF.

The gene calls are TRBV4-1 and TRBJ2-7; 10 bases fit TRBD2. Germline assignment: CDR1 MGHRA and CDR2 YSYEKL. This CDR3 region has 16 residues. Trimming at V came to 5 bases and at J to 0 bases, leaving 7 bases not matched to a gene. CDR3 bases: TGCGCCAGCAGCACAGGGGGACTAGCGACCTCCTACGAGCAGTACTTC. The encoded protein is CASSTGGLATSYEQYF.

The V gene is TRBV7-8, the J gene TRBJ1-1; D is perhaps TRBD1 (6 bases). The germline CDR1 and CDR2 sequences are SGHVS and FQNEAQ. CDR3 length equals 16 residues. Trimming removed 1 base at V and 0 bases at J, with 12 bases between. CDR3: CASSLGNRDMNTEAFF. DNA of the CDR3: TGTGCCAGCAGCTTAGGCAACCGGGACATGAACACTGAAGCTTTCTTT.

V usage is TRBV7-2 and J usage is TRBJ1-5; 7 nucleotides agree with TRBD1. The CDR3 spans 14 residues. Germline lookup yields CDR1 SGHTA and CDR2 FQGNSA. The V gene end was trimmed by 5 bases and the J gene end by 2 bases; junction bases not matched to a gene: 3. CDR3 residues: CASSRTGGNQPQHF. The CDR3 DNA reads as TGTGCCAGCAGCCGTACAGGGGGCAATCAGCCCCAGCATTTT.

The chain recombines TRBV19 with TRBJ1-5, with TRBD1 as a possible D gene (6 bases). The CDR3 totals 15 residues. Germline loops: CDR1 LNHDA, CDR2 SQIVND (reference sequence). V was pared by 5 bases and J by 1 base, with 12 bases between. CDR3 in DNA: TGTGCCAGTAGTGCCCGGACAGTAAGCAATCAGCCCCAGCATTTT. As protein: CASSARTVSNQPQHF.

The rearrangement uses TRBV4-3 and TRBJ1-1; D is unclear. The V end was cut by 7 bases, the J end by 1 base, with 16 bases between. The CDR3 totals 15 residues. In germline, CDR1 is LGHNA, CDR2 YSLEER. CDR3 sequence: CASKLGLSENTEAFF. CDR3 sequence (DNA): TGCGCCAGCAAACTTGGACTTTCGGAGAACACTGAAGCTTTCTTT.

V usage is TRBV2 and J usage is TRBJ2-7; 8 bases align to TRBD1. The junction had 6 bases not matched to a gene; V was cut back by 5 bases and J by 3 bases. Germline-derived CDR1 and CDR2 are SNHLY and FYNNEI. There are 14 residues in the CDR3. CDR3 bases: TGTGCCAGCAGTATTCGACAGGGGAACTACGAGCAGTACTTC. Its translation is CASSIRQGNYEQYF.

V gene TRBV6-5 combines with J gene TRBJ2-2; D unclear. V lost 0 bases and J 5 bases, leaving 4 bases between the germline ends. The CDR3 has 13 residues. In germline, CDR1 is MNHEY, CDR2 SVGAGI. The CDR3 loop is CASSYSPTGELFF. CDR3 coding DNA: TGTGCCAGCAGTTACTCTCCGACCGGGGAGCTGTTTTTT.

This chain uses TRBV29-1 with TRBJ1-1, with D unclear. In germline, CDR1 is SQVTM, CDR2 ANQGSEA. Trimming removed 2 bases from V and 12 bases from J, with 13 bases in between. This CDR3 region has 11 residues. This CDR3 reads CSVEIRARTFF. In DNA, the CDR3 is TGCAGCGTTGAAATCCGGGCGAGAACTTTCTTT.

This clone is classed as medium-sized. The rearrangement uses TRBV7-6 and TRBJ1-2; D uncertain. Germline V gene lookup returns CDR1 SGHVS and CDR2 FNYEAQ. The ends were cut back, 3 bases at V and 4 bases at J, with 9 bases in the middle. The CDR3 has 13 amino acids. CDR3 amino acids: CASSLFEGYGYTF. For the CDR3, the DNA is TGTGCCAGCAGCTTGTTTGAGGGCTATGGCTACACCTTC. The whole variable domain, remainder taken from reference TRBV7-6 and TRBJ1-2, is GAGVSQSPRYKVTKRGQDVALRCDPISGHVSLYWYRQALGQGPEFLTYFNYEAQQDKSGLPNDRFSAERPEGSISTLTIQRTEQRDSAMYRCASSLFEGYGYTFGSGTRLTVV.

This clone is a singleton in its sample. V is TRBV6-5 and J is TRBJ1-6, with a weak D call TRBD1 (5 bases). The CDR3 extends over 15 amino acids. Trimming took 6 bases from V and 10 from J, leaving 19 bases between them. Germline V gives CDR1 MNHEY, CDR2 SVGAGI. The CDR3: CASSLKGSLRSPLHF. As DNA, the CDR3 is TGTGCCAGCAGCCTCAAGGGGTCTCTCCGGTCACCCCTCCACTTT.